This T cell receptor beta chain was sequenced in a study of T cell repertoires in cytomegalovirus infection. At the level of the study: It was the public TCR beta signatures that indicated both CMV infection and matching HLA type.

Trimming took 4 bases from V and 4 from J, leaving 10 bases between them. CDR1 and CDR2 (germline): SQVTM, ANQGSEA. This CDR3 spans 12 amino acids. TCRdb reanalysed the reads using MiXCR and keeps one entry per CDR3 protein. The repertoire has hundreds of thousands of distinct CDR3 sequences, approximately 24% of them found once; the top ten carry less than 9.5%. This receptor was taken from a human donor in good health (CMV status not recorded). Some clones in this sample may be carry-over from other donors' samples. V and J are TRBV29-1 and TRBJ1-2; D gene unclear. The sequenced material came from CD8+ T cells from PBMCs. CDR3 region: CSVVGGLYGYTF. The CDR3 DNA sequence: TGCAGCGTTGTGGGAGGGCTCTATGGCTACACCTTC.